Below are 31 T cell receptor beta chains sequenced from a single sample in a study of blood T cell repertoires in COVID-19. Profiling relied on immunoSEQ multiplex PCR, and the TCRdb table lists in-frame clones only, not all of them. The data contain about 62,000 clones, just over 70% of them singletons. The sample was PBMCs or T cells enriched from blood (not recorded which). Receptors originate from a woman in her fifties or sixties who had been exposed to COVID-19.

CDR3 nucleotides: TGCGCCAGCAGCTATGGCGGTCCATCGGGCGAGCAGTACTTC. This sequence encodes CASSYGGPSGEQYF. The rearrangement uses TRBV5-1 and TRBJ2-7; D uncertain. This CDR3 region has 14 residues. V lost 3 bases and J lost 6, with 16 bases in between. The germline gives CDR1 SGHRS, CDR2 YFSETQ. The full variable domain, its missing parts supplied by reference TRBV5-1 and TRBJ2-7, is KAGVTQTPRYLIKTRGQQVTLSCSPISGHRSVSWYQQTPGQGLQFLFEYFSETQRNKGNFPGRFSGRQFSNSRSEMNVSTLELGDSALYLCASSYGGPSGEQYFGPGTRLTVT.

This chain connects TRBV6-5 to TRBJ2-5, with no clear D. V was trimmed by 6 bases and J by 4 bases, leaving 12 bases between them. The CDR3 loop spans 13 amino acids. CDR1 and CDR2 (germline): MNHEY, SVGAGI. The CDR3 reads CASSLKSSETQYF. DNA of the CDR3: TGTGCCAGCAGCCTCAAAAGCTCAGAGACCCAGTACTTC.

This clone was detected once. The gene calls are TRBV7-8 and TRBJ1-1; D may be TRBD1 (6 bases). CDR1 and CDR2 from the germline V gene are SGHVS and FQNEAQ. This CDR3 comprises 16 residues. Trimming took off 4 bases at V and 1 base at J, with 16 bases between the two ends. The CDR3 here is CASSSLSVRGNTEAFF. The CDR3 DNA reads TGTGCCAGCAGCTCGCTTTCGGTCAGGGGGAACACTGAAGCTTTCTTT.

V gene TRBV7-2 combines with J gene TRBJ1-5; D remains unclear. The germline V gene encodes CDR1 SGHTA and CDR2 FQGNSA. Trimming cost V 5 bases and J 5 bases, with 13 bases left between them. The CDR3 loop spans 14 amino acids. The CDR3 DNA reads TGTGCCAGCAGCGTAGACGGTTTAGATCAGCCCCAGCATTTT. Residues: CASSVDGLDQPQHF. Full variable domain (remainder filled in from reference TRBV7-2 and TRBJ1-5): GAGVSQSPSNKVTEKGKDVELRCDPISGHTALYWYRQSLGQGLEFLIYFQGNSAPDKSGLPSDRFSAERTGGSVSTLTIQRTQQEDSAVYLCASSVDGLDQPQHFGDGTRLSIL.

This chain uses TRBV7-3 with TRBJ2-2; D might be TRBD2 (7 bases). The CDR3 spans 17 residues. CDR1 and CDR2 (germline): SGHTA, FQGTGA. The V gene lost 1 base and the J gene lost 4 bases, with 16 bases spanning the gap. The CDR3 sequence is CASSLRGGGAPTGELFF. CDR3 nucleotide sequence: TGTGCCAGCAGCTTAAGGGGCGGGGGCGCCCCCACCGGGGAGCTGTTTTTT.

The V gene is TRBV6-5, the J gene TRBJ1-1, with D unclear. CDR1 is MNHEY and CDR2 is SVGAGI in the germline V gene. CDR3 length: 14 residues. V lost 0 bases to trimming and J lost 7 bases, with 12 bases between them. CDR3 protein: CASSYSQQTFEAFF. In DNA form, the CDR3 reads TGTGCCAGCAGTTACTCCCAACAGACATTTGAAGCTTTCTTT.

This clone was picked up one time. V usage is TRBV5-6 and J usage is TRBJ1-2, with 10 bases lining up with TRBD1. This CDR3 spans 14 amino acids. Germline values: CDR1 SGHDT, CDR2 YYEEEE. V lost 4 bases to trimming and J lost 8 bases; unmatched junction nucleotides: 8. The CDR3 DNA reads TGTGCCAGCAGCCTGGACAGGGGGGAAGGCGGCTACACCTTC. Amino acids: CASSLDRGEGGYTF.

The chain employs TRBV28 and TRBJ2-7; possible D gene TRBD2, 6 bases. From germline, CDR1 is MDHEN and CDR2 SYDVKM. Trimming took 3 bases from V and 7 from J, leaving 22 bases between them. There are 16 residues in the CDR3. CDR3 DNA sequence: TGTGCCAGCAGTTTCCCGGGAGACAGAGCGTTTGGTGAGCAGTACTTC. Its translation is CASSFPGDRAFGEQYF.

This clone showed up just a few times. The chain carries TRBV5-1 and TRBJ2-7, with 7 bases identical to TRBD1. V lost 4 bases, J lost 2 bases, and 9 bases stayed unmatched. CDR1 SGHRS and CDR2 YFSETQ come from the germline V gene. The CDR3 has 15 residues. In DNA form, the CDR3 reads TGCGCCAGCAGCCAGCTGACAGGGAAGGCCTACGAGCAGTACTTC. It codes for CASSQLTGKAYEQYF. Full variable domain (missing parts from reference TRBV5-1 and TRBJ2-7): KAGVTQTPRYLIKTRGQQVTLSCSPISGHRSVSWYQQTPGQGLQFLFEYFSETQRNKGNFPGRFSGRQFSNSRSEMNVSTLELGDSALYLCASSQLTGKAYEQYFGPGTRLTVT.

The chain combines TRBV10-3 with TRBJ2-5; 7 bases map to TRBD2. The CDR3 is made up of 14 amino acids. V dropped 4 bases and J dropped 3; count of bases not matched to a gene: 5. Germline values: CDR1 ENHRY, CDR2 SYGVKD. CDR3 in DNA: TGTGCCATCAGTGGCAGGGCGGGAGAAGAGACCCAGTACTTC. As protein: CAISGRAGEETQYF.

This chain connects TRBV27 to TRBJ1-5, with D possibly TRBD1 on 6 matching bases. The CDR3 contains 16 residues. V dropped 2 bases and J dropped 2 bases, with 13 bases sitting between them. Germline values: CDR1 MNHEY, CDR2 SMNVEV (reference sequence). CDR3 nucleotides: TGTGCCAGCAGTTTAAACAGGGCACAGGGCAATCAGCCCCAGCATTTT. Amino acid sequence: CASSLNRAQGNQPQHF.

The genes are TRBV28 and TRBJ1-4, with D possibly matching TRBD1 (6 bases). The germline gives CDR1 MDHEN, CDR2 SYDVKM. Trimming shortened V by 5 bases and J by 7 bases, and 20 bases separated the two germline ends. The CDR3 runs 16 residues. The CDR3, as DNA: TGTGCCAGCAGTCTCCGCGGTGGGGGGGCAAGTGAAAAACTGTTTTTT. It encodes CASSLRGGGASEKLFF.

The chain links TRBV5-4 to TRBJ2-2; 8 bases align to TRBD2. The CDR3 length is 15 residues. Germline assignment: CDR1 SGHNT and CDR2 YYREEE (reference sequence). The ends lost 6 bases at V and 5 bases at J; junction bases unmatched: 9. The CDR3 nucleotides are TGTGCCAGCAACACGGGAGGGGGAATTACCGGGGAGCTGTTTTTT. Translating gives CASNTGGGITGELFF. Supplemented by reference TRBV5-4 and TRBJ2-2, the full variable domain reads ETGVTQSPTHLIKTRGQQVTLRCSSQSGHNTVSWYQQALGQGPQFIFQYYREEENGRGNFPPRFSGLQFPNYSSELNVNALELDDSALYLCASNTGGGITGELFFGEGSRLTVL.

The chain joins TRBV7-8 to TRBJ1-4, with a possible D match to TRBD1 (5 bases). The germline V and J ends were trimmed by 2 bases and 0 bases, with 7 bases remaining between them. Germline V gene data show CDR1 as SGHVS and CDR2 as FQNEAQ. The CDR3 consists of 15 residues. The CDR3 DNA follows: TGTGCCAGCAGCTTAACGGGGGCAACTAATGAAAAACTGTTTTTT. Its translation is CASSLTGATNEKLFF.

The chain links TRBV10-3 to TRBJ2-1; 10 bases map to TRBD2. The CDR3 has 16 residues. Unmatched junction bases numbered 3, after V lost 4 bases and J lost 0 bases. Germline V gene lookup returns CDR1 ENHRY and CDR2 SYGVKD. CDR3 bases: TGTGCCATCAGTGGTAGCGGGAGGCGCTCCTACAATGAGCAGTTCTTC. It yields the protein CAISGSGRRSYNEQFF.

The chain employs TRBV29-1 and TRBJ1-2, with a weak D call TRBD1 (6 bases). Trimming stripped 4 bases from V and 5 bases from J, with 14 bases between. Germline V gene sequence: CDR1 SQVTM, CDR2 ANQGSEA. This CDR3 spans 13 amino acids. The CDR3 nucleotides read TGCAGCGTTGTTAGCGGGACACTATATGGCTACACCTTC. Its protein is CSVVSGTLYGYTF.

The rearrangement joins TRBV6-5 to TRBJ1-1; D uncertain. Trimming cost V 7 bases and J 5 bases, with 11 bases left between them. Germline V gene sequence: CDR1 MNHEY, CDR2 SVGAGI. This CDR3 is built from 12 residues. The CDR3, as DNA: TGTGCCAGCATCGGGGTGGGGACTGAAGCTTTCTTT. This gives the protein CASIGVGTEAFF.

The chain employs TRBV3-1 (or the pseudogene TRBV3-2) and TRBJ2-4, with D unresolved. The V and J ends lost 0 bases and 2 bases respectively, with 11 bases between them. The CDR3 sequence is 16 residues long. Looked up from germline, CDR1 is LGHDT and CDR2 is YNNKEL (reference sequence). CDR3 loop: CASSQEVLETKNIQYF. The CDR3 nucleotides read TGTGCCAGCAGCCAAGAGGTGTTAGAGACCAAAAACATTCAGTACTTC.

The V gene is TRBV7-9, the J gene TRBJ1-4; D uncertain. CDR1 and CDR2 from the germline V gene are SEHNR and FQNEAQ (reference sequence). Trimming stripped 1 base from V and 4 bases from J, with 7 bases between. The CDR3 is 14 residues long. The CDR3 sequence is CASSLERVNEKLFF. Written as DNA, the CDR3 is TGTGCCAGCAGCTTAGAACGGGTTAATGAAAAACTGTTTTTT.

The rearrangement uses TRBV9 and TRBJ2-5; maybe TRBD2 (7 bases). The CDR3 contains 16 residues. The germline V gene has CDR1 SGDLS and CDR2 YYNGEE. V was clipped by 3 bases and J by 4 bases, with 19 bases between them. In DNA form, the CDR3 reads TGTGCCAGCAGCGGGAACGGCCCCCGGGGGGCAGAGACCCAGTACTTC. It translates to CASSGNGPRGAETQYF.

The chain is built from TRBV30 and TRBJ1-5, with 7 bases that match TRBD1. Germline V CDR1 and CDR2: GTSNPN, SVGIG (reference sequence). CDR3 length equals 14 residues. J lost 4 bases, V lost 1 base, and 4 bases had no gene match. The CDR3 bases are TGTGCCTGGAGTGGGAGGACAGGAAATCAGCCCCAGCATTTT. It encodes CAWSGRTGNQPQHF.

This clone came up many times. The chain carries TRBV29-1 and TRBJ2-2, with a tentative D call TRBD2 (6 bases). V lost 8 bases, J lost 3 bases, and 13 bases lay in between. CDR3 length equals 13 residues. Germline lookup yields CDR1 SQVTM and CDR2 ANQGSEA. The CDR3 coding sequence is TGCAGCATAGAGTCGGGGGACACCGGGGAGCTGTTTTTT. It yields the protein CSIESGDTGELFF.

The rearrangement uses TRBV6-4 and TRBJ2-2, with 7 nucleotides matching TRBD2. The ends lost 3 bases at V and 4 bases at J; junction bases unmatched: 5. The CDR3 is made up of 15 amino acids. Per the germline V gene, CDR1 is MRHNA and CDR2 is SNTAGT. CDR3 amino acids: CASSEVLASTGELFF. The CDR3 DNA reads as TGTGCCAGCAGTGAGGTACTAGCGAGCACCGGGGAGCTGTTTTTT.

The chain combines TRBV7-3 with TRBJ1-1; D is ambiguous. Trimming took off 1 base at V and 2 bases at J, with 11 bases between the two ends. Germline CDR1 and CDR2: SGHTA and FQGTGA. The CDR3 contains 15 residues. Here the CDR3 reads CASSLMGDPNTEAFF. CDR3 bases: TGTGCCAGCAGCTTAATGGGAGACCCTAACACTGAAGCTTTCTTT.

The chain employs TRBV29-1 and TRBJ2-7, with D perhaps TRBD2 (6 bases). This CDR3 has 15 amino acids. Germline V gives CDR1 SQVTM, CDR2 ANQGSEA. Trimming removed 6 bases at V and 6 bases at J, with 24 bases between. For the CDR3, the DNA is TGCAGCGTCGCGGGGACGATCAACGCGGGAAGCGAGCAGTACTTC. It specifies CSVAGTINAGSEQYF.

This clone was seen a handful of times. This sequence joins TRBV28 and TRBJ2-1; tentative D call: TRBD2 (6 bases). From germline, CDR1 is MDHEN and CDR2 SYDVKM. This CDR3 comprises 17 residues. V shed 6 bases and J shed 4 bases, with 22 bases lying between them. The CDR3 spells CASRSNRVSGRYNEQFF. The DNA of the CDR3 is TGTGCCAGCAGATCAAATAGGGTTAGCGGCCGTTACAATGAGCAGTTCTTC.

The chain employs TRBV28 and TRBJ1-4; possible D gene TRBD1, 5 bases. Germline lookup yields CDR1 MDHEN and CDR2 SYDVKM. This CDR3 comprises 16 residues. V shed 3 bases and J shed 7 bases, with 18 bases lying between them. CDR3 protein: CASSFVGAGVGEKLFF. The CDR3 DNA reads TGTGCCAGCAGTTTTGTAGGGGCTGGGGTAGGTGAAAAACTGTTTTTT. Based on the CDR3 plus reference TRBV28 and TRBJ1-4, the full variable domain is DVKVTQSSRYLVKRTGEKVFLECVQDMDHENMFWYRQDPGLGLRLIYFSYDVKMKEKGDIPEGYSVSREKKERFSLILESASTNQTSMYLCASSFVGAGVGEKLFFGSGTQLSVL.

V and J are TRBV29-1 and TRBJ1-4; the D gene is possibly TRBD1 (5 bases). Germline CDR1 reads SQVTM; CDR2 reads ANQGSEA. This CDR3 spans 17 amino acids. V was pared by 6 bases and J by 3 bases, with 23 bases between. CDR3 DNA: TGCAGCGTGCCCGGCACAGGTGGTAAAGGAGCTAATGAAAAACTGTTTTTT. This codes for CSVPGTGGKGANEKLFF.

The chain carries TRBV27 and TRBJ2-1; weak D call: TRBD1 (5 bases). The CDR3 spans 13 residues. V was pared by 3 bases and J by 9 bases, with 12 bases between. Germline lookup yields CDR1 MNHEY and CDR2 SMNVEV (reference sequence). The CDR3 protein is CASSLAGFGEQFF. Here the CDR3 DNA reads TGTGCCAGCAGTTTGGCAGGGTTCGGTGAGCAGTTCTTC.

The chain joins TRBV27 to TRBJ1-5; no definite D call. From germline, CDR1 is MNHEY and CDR2 SMNVEV (reference sequence). V lost 5 bases and J 0 bases, leaving 8 bases between the germline ends. CDR3 length: 14 residues. Written as DNA, the CDR3 is TGTGCCAGCAGTCTTAAACATAGCAATCAGCCCCAGCATTTT. Translation gives CASSLKHSNQPQHF.

The V call is TRBV18, the J call TRBJ2-7, with 8 bases that match TRBD1. The CDR3 runs to 16 residues. CDR1 and CDR2 (germline): KGHSH, LQKENI. V lost 2 bases, J lost 4 bases, and 10 bases stayed unmatched. The DNA of the CDR3 is TGTGCCAGCTCACCAGGACGGGACAGGAGATCTTACGAGCAGTACTTC. This codes for CASSPGRDRRSYEQYF.